A single sample is the source of the 7 T cell receptor beta chains below, sequenced in a study of T cell changes during pregnancy in multiple sclerosis. Measured with immunoSEQ multiplex PCR; TCRdb has only the in-frame clones, and not every one. The sample lists roughly 36,000 clones; approximately 91% were seen once. The source material was peripheral blood, sampled in the second trimester of pregnancy. The source is a female donor in good health, enrolled as a control in a pregnancy study.

The chain carries TRBV19 and TRBJ2-5; the D is unclear. V was pared by 3 bases and J by 0 bases, with 8 bases between. Germline V gene data show CDR1 as LNHDA and CDR2 as SQIVND (reference sequence). The CDR3 runs to 14 residues. CDR3 sequence reads: CASSILFDQETQYF. For the CDR3, the DNA is TGTGCCAGTAGTATTCTATTCGACCAAGAGACCCAGTACTTC.

The chain joins TRBV18 to TRBJ2-1, with TRBD2 matching over 9 bases. This CDR3 contains 15 residues. J lost 6 bases, V lost 5 bases, and 8 bases had no gene match. Germline assignment: CDR1 KGHSH and CDR2 LQKENI. For the CDR3, the DNA is TGTGCCAGCTCAGGTAGCGGGAGTAAATCCAATGAGCAGTTCTTC. It codes for CASSGSGSKSNEQFF.

The V call is TRBV29-1, the J call TRBJ2-3; 9 bases are a match to TRBD2. The CDR3 loop spans 16 amino acids. V shed 7 bases and J 3 bases; nucleotides not matched to a gene: 14. CDR1 and CDR2 from the germline V gene are SQVTM and ANQGSEA. CDR3 sequence reads: CSAAPLAGSRTDTQYF. The DNA of the CDR3 is TGCAGCGCCGCCCCCCTAGCGGGATCCCGTACAGATACGCAGTATTTT.

The rearrangement links TRBV9 to TRBJ1-2; D uncertain. Trimming pared 0 bases from V and 8 bases from J, leaving 8 bases between. The CDR3 has 12 amino acids. The germline CDR1 and CDR2 sequences are SGDLS and YYNGEE. Here the CDR3 reads CASSVAGTGYTF. CDR3 DNA: TGTGCCAGCAGCGTAGCAGGAACGGGCTACACCTTC.

This chain joins TRBV5-8 and TRBJ1-5; a weak D match, TRBD1 (5 bases). V lost 4 bases and J 8 bases, leaving 16 bases between the germline ends. This CDR3 has 14 amino acids. The germline V gene has CDR1 SGHTS and CDR2 YDEGEE. CDR3 sequence: CASSLGQGAEPQHF. In nucleotides, the CDR3 is TGTGCCAGCAGCCTGGGCCAGGGCGCGGAGCCCCAGCATTTT.

The V gene is TRBV27, the J gene TRBJ2-7, with D perhaps matching TRBD1 (5 bases). V lost 6 bases and J lost 2, with 17 bases in between. Germline CDR1 reads MNHEY; CDR2 reads SMNVEV (reference sequence). The CDR3 is 15 amino acids. The CDR3 DNA is TGTGCCAGCAGCGACTCTGGGGCGGCAACCTACGAGCAGTACTTC. It is translated as CASSDSGAATYEQYF.

This chain connects TRBV18 to TRBJ1-6; 7 positions agree with TRBD1. This CDR3 is built from 15 residues. The J segment lost 7 bases and the V segment lost 5 bases, leaving 8 bases of the junction unmatched. Germline CDR1 reads KGHSH; CDR2 reads LQKENI. CDR3 amino acids: CASSGPGQQNSPLHF. CDR3 bases: TGTGCCAGCTCAGGGCCGGGACAGCAGAATTCACCCCTCCACTTT. The full variable domain, with the rest looked up from reference TRBV18 and TRBJ1-6, is NAGVMQNPRHLVRRRGQEARLRCSPMKGHSHVYWYRQLPEEGLKFMVYLQKENIIDESGMPKERFSAEFPKEGPSILRIQQVVRGDSAAYFCASSGPGQQNSPLHFGNGTRLTVT.